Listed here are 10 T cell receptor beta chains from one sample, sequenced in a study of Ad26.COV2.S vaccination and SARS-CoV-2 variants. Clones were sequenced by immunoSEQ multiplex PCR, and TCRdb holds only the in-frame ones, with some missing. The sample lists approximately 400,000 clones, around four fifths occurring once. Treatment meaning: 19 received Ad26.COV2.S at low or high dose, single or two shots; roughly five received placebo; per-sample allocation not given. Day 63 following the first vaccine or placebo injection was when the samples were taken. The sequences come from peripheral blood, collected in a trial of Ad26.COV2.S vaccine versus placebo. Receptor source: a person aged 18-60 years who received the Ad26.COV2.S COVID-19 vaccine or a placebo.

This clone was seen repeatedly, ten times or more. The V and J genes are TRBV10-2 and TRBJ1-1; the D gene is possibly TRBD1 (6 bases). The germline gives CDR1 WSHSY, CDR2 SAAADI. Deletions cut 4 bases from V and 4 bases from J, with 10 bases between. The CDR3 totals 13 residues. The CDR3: CASSVTGPTEAFF. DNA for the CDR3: TGCGCCAGCAGTGTAACAGGGCCCACTGAAGCTTTCTTT.

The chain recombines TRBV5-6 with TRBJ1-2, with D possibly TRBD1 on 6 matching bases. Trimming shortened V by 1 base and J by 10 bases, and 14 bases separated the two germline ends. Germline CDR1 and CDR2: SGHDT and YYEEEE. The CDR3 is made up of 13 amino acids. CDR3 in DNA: TGTGCCAGCAGCTTGACAGGGTCGCACAACTACACCTTC. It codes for CASSLTGSHNYTF. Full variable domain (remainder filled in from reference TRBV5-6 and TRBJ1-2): DAGVTQSPTHLIKTRGQQVTLRCSPKSGHDTVSWYQQALGQGPQFIFQYYEEEERQRGNFPDRFSGHQFPNYSSELNVNALLLGDSALYLCASSLTGSHNYTFGSGTRLTVV.

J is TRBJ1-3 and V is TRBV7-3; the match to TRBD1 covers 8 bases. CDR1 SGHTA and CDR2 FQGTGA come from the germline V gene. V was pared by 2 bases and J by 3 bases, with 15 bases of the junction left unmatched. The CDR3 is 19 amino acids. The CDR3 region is CASSLPGTGASQVGNTIYF. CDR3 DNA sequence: TGTGCCAGCAGCTTACCCGGGACAGGCGCCTCTCAGGTTGGAAACACCATATATTTT.

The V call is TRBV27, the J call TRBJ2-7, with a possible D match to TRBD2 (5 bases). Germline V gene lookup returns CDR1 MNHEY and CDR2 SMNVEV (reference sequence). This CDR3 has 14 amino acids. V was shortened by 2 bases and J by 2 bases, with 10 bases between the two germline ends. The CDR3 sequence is CASSLIGNPYEQYF. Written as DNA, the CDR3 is TGTGCCAGCAGTTTAATCGGGAACCCCTACGAGCAGTACTTC.

In DNA, the CDR3 is TGCGCCAGCAGCCAAGTCGGCCTCGGATCACCCCTCCACTTT. Translation gives CASSQVGLGSPLHF. The chain uses TRBV4-3 and TRBJ1-6; D uncertain. Germline CDR1 is LGHNA and CDR2 is YSLEER. The CDR3 is made up of 14 amino acids. V lost 1 base to trimming and J lost 10 bases, with 11 bases between them.

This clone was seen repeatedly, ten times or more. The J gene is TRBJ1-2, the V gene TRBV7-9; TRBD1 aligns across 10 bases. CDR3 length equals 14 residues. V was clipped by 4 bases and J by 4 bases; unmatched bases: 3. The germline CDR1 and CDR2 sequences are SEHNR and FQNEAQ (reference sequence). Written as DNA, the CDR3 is TGTGCCAGCAGCTGGGACAGGGGAGGCTATGGCTACACCTTC. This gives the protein CASSWDRGGYGYTF. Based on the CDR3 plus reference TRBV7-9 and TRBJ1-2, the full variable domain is DTGVSQNPRHKITKRGQNVTFRCDPISEHNRLYWYRQTLGQGPEFLTYFQNEAQLEKSRLLSDRFSAERPKGSFSTLEIQRTEQGDSAMYLCASSWDRGGYGYTFGSGTRLTVV.

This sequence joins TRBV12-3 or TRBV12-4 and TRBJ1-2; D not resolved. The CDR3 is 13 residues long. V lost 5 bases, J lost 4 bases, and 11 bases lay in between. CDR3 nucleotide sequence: TGTGCCAGCAGTGCTTACCCCGCCTATGGCTACACCTTC. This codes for CASSAYPAYGYTF.

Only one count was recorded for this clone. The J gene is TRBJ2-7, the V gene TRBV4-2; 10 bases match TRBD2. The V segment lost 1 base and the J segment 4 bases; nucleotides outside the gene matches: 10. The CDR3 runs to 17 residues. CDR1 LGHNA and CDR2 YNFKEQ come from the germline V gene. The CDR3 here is CASSQGAWRTSGYEQYF. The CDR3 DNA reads TGTGCCAGCAGCCAAGGAGCGTGGAGGACTAGCGGTTACGAGCAGTACTTC.

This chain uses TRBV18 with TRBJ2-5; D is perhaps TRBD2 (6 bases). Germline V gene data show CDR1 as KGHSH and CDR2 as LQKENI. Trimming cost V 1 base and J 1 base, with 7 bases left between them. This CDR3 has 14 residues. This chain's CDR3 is CASSPQLAQETQYF. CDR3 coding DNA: TGTGCCAGCTCACCACAACTAGCCCAAGAGACCCAGTACTTC.

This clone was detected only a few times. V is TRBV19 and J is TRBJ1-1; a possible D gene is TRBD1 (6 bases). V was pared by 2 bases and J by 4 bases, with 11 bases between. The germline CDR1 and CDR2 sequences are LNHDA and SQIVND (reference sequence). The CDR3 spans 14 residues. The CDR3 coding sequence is TGTGCCAGTAGTATACAGCGCAGGGGCACTGAAGCTTTCTTT. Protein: CASSIQRRGTEAFF.